In this sample, the clone carrying this T cell receptor beta chain turned up once. Per germline, CDR1 SGHDT and CDR2 YYEEEE. V lost 0 bases, J lost 6 bases, and 13 bases stayed unmatched. This CDR3 has 17 amino acids. The sample originates from a study of cytomegalovirus exposure and HLA in healthy donors. PCR was performed using 60 Vbeta and 13 Jbeta primers. TCRdb's copy holds only in-frame clones and misses some; the assay was immunoSEQ multiplex PCR. The sample contains approximately 150,000 clones, 79% of which appear only once. This sequence originates from a man aged 40-49 years in good health and CMV-seronegative. Source material: PBMCs. This chain joins TRBV5-6 and TRBJ1-1; TRBD1 matches 8 bases. CDR3 loop: CASSLVLGQGFESEAFF. The CDR3, as DNA: TGTGCCAGCAGCTTGGTTCTTGGACAGGGTTTTGAGTCTGAAGCTTTCTTT.